A single sample gave rise to the 23 T cell receptor beta chains below, sequenced in a study of beta chain features in type 1 diabetes. cDNA synthesis used the whole RNA isolate, giving expressed TCRB sequences. Assay used: immunoSEQ multiplex PCR; TCRdb lists only in-frame clones, some missing. The sample contains around 140,000 clones, less than 11% of which appear only once. The sequencing input was naive CD4+ T cells from blood. The source of these receptors is a man in his late teens or twenties in good health.

CDR3 sequence reads: CASSDSYREPQHF. CDR3 nucleotide sequence: TGTGCCAGCAGCGACAGCTACAGGGAGCCCCAGCATTTT. The chain joins TRBV6-1 to TRBJ1-5; TRBD1 might be the D (6 bases). V was clipped by 6 bases and J by 8 bases, with 14 bases between them. The germline CDR1 and CDR2 sequences are MNHNS and SASEGT. This CDR3 has 13 amino acids.

This clone was seen a few times. The chain links TRBV4-1 to TRBJ2-5; tentative D call: TRBD1 (5 bases). This CDR3 has 13 amino acids. Trimming removed 1 base from V and 6 bases from J, with 9 bases in between. In germline, CDR1 is MGHRA, CDR2 YSYEKL. CDR3 loop: CASSQVGLKTQYF. DNA for the CDR3: TGCGCCAGCAGCCAAGTGGGGCTGAAGACCCAGTACTTC.

The rearrangement uses TRBV7-6 and TRBJ1-5, with no clear D. CDR3 length: 16 residues. The V end lost 4 bases, the J end lost 2 bases, and 15 bases lay between the germline ends. Germline assignment: CDR1 SGHVS and CDR2 FNYEAQ. The CDR3 sequence: CASSSGSLLGNQPQHF. DNA of the CDR3: TGTGCCAGCAGCTCAGGAAGCCTATTGGGCAATCAGCCCCAGCATTTT.

This clone was detected a few times. The chain links TRBV4-2 to TRBJ1-5; D possibly corresponds to TRBD1 (6 bases). This CDR3 has 15 amino acids. The germline gives CDR1 LGHNA, CDR2 YNFKEQ. V lost 3 bases, J lost 1 base, and 10 bases lay in between. The CDR3 spells CASSQEDRSNQPQHF. In DNA, the CDR3 is TGTGCCAGCAGCCAGGAAGACAGGAGCAATCAGCCCCAGCATTTT.

This clone occurred a few times. The chain recombines TRBV10-1 with TRBJ1-1, with a weak D call TRBD1 (6 bases). The V and J ends lost 10 bases and 1 base respectively, with 13 bases between them. Germline V gene sequence: CDR1 WNHNN, CDR2 SYGVQD (reference sequence). CDR3 length: 13 amino acids. Here the CDR3 DNA reads TGCGCCACCGCGGACAGTCCGAACACTGAAGCTTTCTTT. It is translated as CATADSPNTEAFF.

This clone was counted a few times. The V gene is TRBV2, the J gene TRBJ2-2; 10 bases are shared with TRBD1. Losses at the gene ends were 6 bases for V and 6 bases for J; bases not matched to a gene: 4. Germline V lookup: CDR1 SNHLY, CDR2 FYNNEI. The CDR3 is 14 amino acids. The chain's CDR3 is CASRPGTGAGELFF. CDR3 coding DNA: TGTGCCAGCAGACCCGGGACAGGGGCCGGGGAGCTGTTTTTT.

The sample holds a few counts of this clone. The chain uses TRBV7-8 and TRBJ1-5; no clear D. Germline values: CDR1 SGHVS, CDR2 FQNEAQ. This CDR3 is built from 14 residues. V was cut by 3 bases and J by 6 bases, with 12 bases left in between. CDR3 region: CASSLFGVGQPQHF. CDR3 DNA: TGTGCCAGCAGCTTGTTCGGGGTCGGTCAGCCCCAGCATTTT. Variable domain in full (rest from reference TRBV7-8 and TRBJ1-5): GAGVSQSPRYKVAKRGQDVALRCDPISGHVSLFWYQQALGQGPEFLTYFQNEAQLDKSGLPSDRFFAERPEGSVSTLKIQRTQQEDSAVYLCASSLFGVGQPQHFGDGTRLSIL.

This clone has a handful of counts. The gene calls are TRBV7-9 and TRBJ2-4; no definite D call. V gave up 2 bases and J gave up 0 bases, with 8 bases separating them. Germline values: CDR1 SEHNR, CDR2 FQNEAQ (reference sequence). This CDR3 is built from 15 residues. The CDR3 is CASSLTLLAKNIQYF. In nucleotides, the CDR3 is TGTGCCAGCAGCTTAACTCTGCTAGCCAAAAACATTCAGTACTTC.

This clone was picked up many times. The chain combines TRBV29-1 with TRBJ1-3; possibly TRBD1 for D (6 bases). Germline V gene sequence: CDR1 SQVTM, CDR2 ANQGSEA. Trimming shortened V by 7 bases and J by 0 bases, and 7 bases separated the two germline ends. The CDR3 has 12 residues. Written as DNA, the CDR3 is TGCAGCGCACAGGGCTCTGGAAACACCATATATTTT. It translates to CSAQGSGNTIYF.

The chain carries TRBV5-4 and TRBJ2-2; possibly TRBD1 for D (6 bases). The CDR3 spans 14 residues. Germline loops: CDR1 SGHNT, CDR2 YYREEE (reference sequence). V lost 1 base and J lost 3, with 7 bases in between. The CDR3 spells CASSLRQDTGELFF. The CDR3 region has the DNA TGTGCCAGCAGCTTGCGACAGGACACCGGGGAGCTGTTTTTT. Complete variable domain (other parts from reference TRBV5-4 and TRBJ2-2): ETGVTQSPTHLIKTRGQQVTLRCSSQSGHNTVSWYQQALGQGPQFIFQYYREEENGRGNFPPRFSGLQFPNYSSELNVNALELDDSALYLCASSLRQDTGELFFGEGSRLTVL.

The V call is TRBV5-1, the J call TRBJ1-1, with D unclear. The CDR3 contains 14 residues. V was cut by 1 base and J by 1 base, with 8 bases left in between. Germline V gene data show CDR1 as SGHRS and CDR2 as YFSETQ. CDR3 residues: CASSLNTANTEAFF. In nucleotides, the CDR3 is TGCGCCAGCAGCTTGAACACAGCGAACACTGAAGCTTTCTTT.

This clone came up many times. The chain recombines TRBV10-3 with TRBJ2-5; 7 bases match TRBD1. V lost 3 bases and J lost 5; bases outside the gene matches: 3. The CDR3 is 13 residues long. Germline CDR1 and CDR2: ENHRY and SYGVKD. The CDR3 region is CAISDRGQETQYF. CDR3 in DNA: TGTGCCATCAGTGACAGGGGACAGGAGACCCAGTACTTC.

Only a few counts were recorded for this clone. J is TRBJ2-5 and V is TRBV7-3; D is unclear. The CDR3 spans 16 residues. The germline V and J ends were trimmed by 4 bases and 2 bases, with 17 bases remaining between them. CDR1 is SGHTA and CDR2 is FQGTGA in the germline V gene. CDR3 bases: TGTGCCAGCAGCTCACCCCCGCGGAGAGGTCAAGAGACCCAGTACTTC. It is translated as CASSSPPRRGQETQYF.

The chain joins TRBV7-8 to TRBJ1-2; D perhaps matches TRBD1 (6 bases). Germline assignment: CDR1 SGHVS and CDR2 FQNEAQ. The CDR3 length is 14 residues. V lost 5 bases, J lost 0 bases, and 10 bases lay in between. The CDR3 DNA follows: TGTGCCAGCAGCACAGACAGGACTAACTATGGCTACACCTTC. As protein: CASSTDRTNYGYTF.

V gene TRBV7-9 combines with J gene TRBJ1-1; 7 nucleotides match TRBD1. The V gene's germline CDR1 is SEHNR and CDR2 FQNEAQ (reference sequence). The CDR3 is made up of 14 amino acids. V trimming: 4 bases; J trimming: 1 base; junction bases outside the gene matches: 3. The CDR3 DNA follows: TGTGCCAGCAGCTCCACAGGGGCGAACACTGAAGCTTTCTTT. This translates into CASSSTGANTEAFF.

This clone appeared many times. The chain combines TRBV7-2 with TRBJ2-1; the D gene is possibly TRBD2 (5 bases). V was clipped by 5 bases and J by 9 bases, with 17 bases between them. From germline, CDR1 is SGHTA and CDR2 FQGNSA. CDR3 size: 14 residues. The CDR3 is CASSPPLWRAEQFF. In nucleotides, the CDR3 is TGTGCCAGCAGCCCCCCGTTGTGGCGGGCTGAGCAGTTCTTC.

This clone was observed a few times. V is TRBV6-1 and J is TRBJ2-1, with a tentative D call TRBD1 (5 bases). The V gene's germline CDR1 is MNHNS and CDR2 SASEGT. Trimming pared 5 bases from V and 9 bases from J, leaving 8 bases between. This CDR3 comprises 11 residues. The CDR3 sequence: CASSRQIEQFF. In nucleotides, the CDR3 is TGTGCCAGCAGTAGACAGATTGAGCAGTTCTTC.

The chain carries TRBV7-7 and TRBJ2-7, with 9 bases lining up with TRBD1. Germline-derived CDR1 and CDR2 are SSHAT and FNYEAQ (reference sequence). V lost 5 bases, J lost 6 bases, and 17 bases stayed unmatched. The CDR3 is 17 amino acids. The CDR3 sequence: CASSTNSGQGNLAEQYF. The CDR3 region has the DNA TGTGCCAGCAGCACGAATTCGGGACAGGGAAATTTGGCCGAGCAGTACTTC.

This clone was picked up a small number of times. V gene TRBV7-2 combines with J gene TRBJ2-6; the match to TRBD1 covers 7 bases. The CDR3 has 16 residues. J was trimmed by 2 bases and V by 1 base; bases with no gene match: 2. The germline gives CDR1 SGHTA, CDR2 FQGNSA. The CDR3 DNA is TGTGCCAGCAGCTTAGAGGGACAGACTGGGGCCAACGTCCTGACTTTC. Translation gives CASSLEGQTGANVLTF.

This clone was seen only a few times. This sample includes further DNA sequences coding for the same CDR3. The gene calls are TRBV6-1 and TRBJ1-2; D is uncertain. The V and J ends lost 6 bases and 4 bases respectively, with 12 bases between them. This CDR3 spans 13 amino acids. CDR1 and CDR2 (germline): MNHNS, SASEGT. The CDR3 region has the DNA TGTGCCAGCAGCGGAGGGCGGACCTATGGCTACACCTTC. Translation: CASSGGRTYGYTF.

The V gene is TRBV9, the J gene TRBJ2-7; no clear D. The CDR3 is 14 amino acids. The V gene's germline CDR1 is SGDLS and CDR2 YYNGEE. Trimming removed 4 bases at V and 6 bases at J, with 17 bases between. CDR3 DNA: TGTGCCAGCAGCAAAATAATCACAGACGGCGAGCAGTACTTC. It encodes CASSKIITDGEQYF.

The chain recombines TRBV6-6 with TRBJ1-2; D unclear. The germline gives CDR1 MNHNY, CDR2 SVGAGI (reference sequence). V lost 7 bases and J 6 bases, leaving 15 bases between the germline ends. This CDR3 has 13 residues. The CDR3: CASKQQIRHGYTF. In nucleotides, the CDR3 is TGTGCCAGCAAACAACAAATTCGTCATGGCTACACCTTC.

This clone turned up a few times. The CDR3 coding sequence is TGTGCCAGCAGCCAAGATCAAAGGGCAGGGGTTGGAAACACCATATATTTT. Protein sequence: CASSQDQRAGVGNTIYF. The chain links TRBV4-2 to TRBJ1-3; the D gene is possibly TRBD1 (6 bases). The CDR3 has 17 amino acids. The V and J ends lost 0 bases and 3 bases respectively, with 15 bases between them. Germline CDR1 is LGHNA and CDR2 is YNFKEQ.